This TCR beta chain was identified in a study of CD8 T cells in ankylosing spondylitis. Overall study results and limits: Prior work had noted some motif variants in reactive arthritis blood and synovial fluid. In peripheral blood, disease-linked CD8+ clones occurred at relatively low frequencies. Ankylosing spondylitis blood seemed to carry a telltale TCR beta motif made of fewer than 10 highly homologous variants.

Researchers built TCR beta libraries using quantitative 5'-RACE with molecular barcodes. TCRdb analysed the 5' RACE reads with MiXCR anew, one entry per CDR3 protein. The sample includes a few hundred thousand distinct CDR3 sequences, 20% to 25% of them seen just once. This clonotype has only a few counts. What it binds is unknown. One end of the junction fails to match germline, which may point to a read error. The CDR3 is 14 residues long. Germline V CDR1 and CDR2: MNHNS, SASEGT. Specimen: blood, either unsorted or a sorted T cell fraction (not recorded which). The chain uses TRBV6-1 and TRBJ2-7; 7 bases map to TRBD1. This clonotype originated in a male donor with ankylosing spondylitis. CDR3 coding DNA: TGTGCCAGCAGGAGCGCTTACAGGGGATTCGATCAGCACTTC. Its translation is CASRSAYRGFDQHF.